This T cell receptor beta chain comes out of a study of fetal regulatory T cell absence and autoimmunity. Looking at the study overall: Without clinical diabetes, IPEX patients showed exocrine pancreas autoimmunity.

Sequencing was at survey level. TCRdb keeps only in-frame clones here, not all; method: immunoSEQ multiplex PCR. The sample lists 95,000 to 100,000 clones; around 72% were seen once. Germline V gives CDR1 SGHTS, CDR2 YDEGEE. J gave up 4 bases and V 2 bases, and 17 bases lay outside the gene matches. The CDR3 totals 20 residues. Comments on this clone: Its antigen remains unknown.

The study's findings and limits: Pancreas TCRs were oligoclonally enriched versus cord blood, some clones over 85-fold.

This chain uses TRBV5-8 with TRBJ2-1, with 11 bases aligning to TRBD2. The specimen sequenced was pancreas tissue. This receptor was taken from a male donor with IPEX syndrome. The CDR3 reads CASSLGRLAGGRIRYNEQFF. For the CDR3, the DNA is TGTGCCAGCAGCTTAGGCAGGCTAGCGGGGGGCCGAATTAGGTACAATGAGCAGTTCTTC.